The 20 T cell receptor beta chains presented below share a single source sample, sequenced in a study of blood T cell repertoires in COVID-19. TCRdb keeps only in-frame clones here, not all; method: immunoSEQ multiplex PCR. This sample carries about 70,000 clones, 90% of them seen once, and the ten largest clones take about 9%. The sequenced sample was peripheral blood. Receptors were obtained from a human donor in a cohort sampled during active COVID-19.

This chain connects TRBV5-4 to TRBJ2-1; maybe TRBD2 (6 bases). The CDR3 sequence is 15 residues long. Germline lookup yields CDR1 SGHNT and CDR2 YYREEE (reference sequence). V dropped 4 bases and J dropped 4 bases, with 15 bases sitting between them. Written as DNA, the CDR3 is TGTGCCAGCAGCCGCCGGGACTCGGGGTACAATGAGCAGTTCTTC. Translating it yields CASSRRDSGYNEQFF. The whole variable domain, remainder taken from reference TRBV5-4 and TRBJ2-1, is ETGVTQSPTHLIKTRGQQVTLRCSSQSGHNTVSWYQQALGQGPQFIFQYYREEENGRGNFPPRFSGLQFPNYSSELNVNALELDDSALYLCASSRRDSGYNEQFFGPGTRLTVL.

The chain couples TRBV18 to TRBJ1-4; 7 positions match TRBD1. This CDR3 is built from 15 residues. Germline loops: CDR1 KGHSH, CDR2 LQKENI. V lost 3 bases and J lost 8; bases outside the gene matches: 9. CDR3 loop: CASSPTGPREEKLFF. CDR3 sequence (DNA): TGTGCCAGCTCACCGACAGGGCCCCGAGAGGAAAAACTGTTTTTT.

The chain employs TRBV9 and TRBJ2-7, with TRBD2 identical over 10 bases. The CDR3 covers 16 residues. Germline CDR1 is SGDLS and CDR2 is YYNGEE. Trimming removed 4 bases from V and 0 bases from J; junction bases left unmatched: 7. CDR3 sequence: CASSQQVAGGSYEQYF. The CDR3 nucleotides read TGTGCCAGCAGCCAACAGGTAGCGGGAGGCTCCTACGAGCAGTACTTC.

V usage is TRBV19 and J usage is TRBJ2-7; unclear D gene. The germline V gene has CDR1 LNHDA and CDR2 SQIVND (reference sequence). V dropped 3 bases and J dropped 3 bases, with 18 bases sitting between them. The CDR3 has 16 residues. The CDR3 region has the DNA TGTGCCAGTAGTATTTCTCCAGCGCCTTCATACTACGAGCAGTACTTC. Its translation: CASSISPAPSYYEQYF.

The CDR3 loop is CASSFGENSYEQYF. CDR3 DNA: TGTGCCAGCAGCTTCGGAGAGAACTCCTACGAGCAGTACTTC. The chain joins TRBV7-8 to TRBJ2-7, with unresolved D. V lost 3 bases and J lost 0, with 9 bases in between. Looked up from germline, CDR1 is SGHVS and CDR2 is FQNEAQ. The CDR3 sequence is 14 residues long.

This chain connects TRBV6-2 or TRBV6-3 to TRBJ1-1; D unresolved. Between the trimmed V and J ends, which lost 6 bases and 4 bases, there was a span of 9 bases. Germline CDR1 is MNHEY and CDR2 is SVGEGT. The CDR3 totals 12 residues. CDR3 nucleotides: TGTGCCAGCAGCCCCTGGGCCACTGAAGCTTTCTTT. Translation gives CASSPWATEAFF.

V gene TRBV27 combines with J gene TRBJ1-5; D is ambiguous. CDR1 is MNHEY and CDR2 is SMNVEV in the germline V gene (reference sequence). V lost 2 bases and J 0 bases, leaving 11 bases between the germline ends. CDR3 length equals 16 residues. The CDR3 coding sequence is TGTGCCAGCAGTTTAGAGGGATTCAATAGCAATCAGCCCCAGCATTTT. This sequence encodes CASSLEGFNSNQPQHF.

The chain recombines TRBV4-3 with TRBJ2-7; 10 bases align to TRBD2. CDR1 is LGHNA and CDR2 is YSLEER in the germline V gene. The CDR3 consists of 15 residues. Losses at the gene ends were 0 bases for V and 7 bases for J; bases not matched to a gene: 6. As DNA, the CDR3 is TGCGCCAGCAGCCAAGACAGCGGGGGGGGACGAGAGCAGTACTTC. It codes for CASSQDSGGGREQYF.

The rearrangement joins TRBV19 to TRBJ2-1, with TRBD2 matching over 11 bases. After removal of 6 bases from V and 4 bases from J, the junction contained 8 bases not matched to a gene. Germline V gene lookup returns CDR1 LNHDA and CDR2 SQIVND (reference sequence). The CDR3 loop spans 16 amino acids. The CDR3 is CASSPTTSGGYNEQFF. The CDR3 bases are TGTGCCAGTAGCCCTACCACTAGCGGGGGTTACAATGAGCAGTTCTTC.

The chain carries TRBV7-2 and TRBJ2-1; 13 positions agree with TRBD2. Germline trimming cut 3 bases from V and 8 bases from J; bases unmatched to any gene: 7. The germline V gene encodes CDR1 SGHTA and CDR2 FQGNSA. The CDR3 consists of 16 residues. This chain's CDR3 is CASSLGGTSGKDEQFF. In DNA, the CDR3 is TGTGCCAGCAGCTTGGGGGGGACTAGCGGGAAAGATGAGCAGTTCTTC.

V usage is TRBV9 and J usage is TRBJ1-3; D gene uncertain. The CDR3 is 13 residues long. CDR1 is SGDLS, CDR2 YYNGEE, per germline. V gave up 3 bases and J gave up 4 bases, with 8 bases separating them. The CDR3 spells CASSAPGGNTIYF. The CDR3 DNA follows: TGTGCCAGCAGCGCCCCAGGAGGAAACACCATATATTTT.

The CDR3 DNA sequence: TGTGCCAGCAGCCAAGGAACGGGACAGATCTCTGGGGCCAACGTCCTGACTTTC. As protein: CASSQGTGQISGANVLTF. The V call is TRBV3-1 (or the pseudogene TRBV3-2), the J call TRBJ2-6, with 7 bases fitting TRBD1. The CDR3 sequence is 18 residues long. Germline V gives CDR1 LGHDT, CDR2 YNNKEL (reference sequence). J lost 0 bases, V lost 1 base, and 6 bases had no gene match.

This sequence joins TRBV19 and TRBJ1-1, with D tentatively TRBD1 (5 bases). The CDR3 loop spans 13 amino acids. The ends were cut back, 5 bases at V and 5 bases at J, with 12 bases in the middle. Germline CDR1 reads LNHDA; CDR2 reads SQIVND (reference sequence). This CDR3 reads CASSSSGFTEAFF. The CDR3 DNA is TGTGCCAGTAGTTCGTCAGGGTTTACTGAAGCTTTCTTT. Drawing the rest from reference TRBV19 and TRBJ1-1, the complete variable domain is DGGITQSPKYLFRKEGQNVTLSCEQNLNHDAMYWYRQDPGQGLRLIYYSQIVNDFQKGDIAEGYSVSREKKESFPLTVTSAQKNPTAFYLCASSSSGFTEAFFGQGTRLTVV.

V gene TRBV27 combines with J gene TRBJ1-6; 7 bases map to TRBD1. The CDR3 extends over 17 amino acids. V lost 3 bases and J lost 5; bases outside the gene matches: 10. Germline V lookup: CDR1 MNHEY, CDR2 SMNVEV (reference sequence). The CDR3 region is CASSFIPGQPNNSPLHF. The CDR3 DNA is TGTGCCAGCAGTTTCATACCGGGACAGCCTAATAATTCACCCCTCCACTTT.

The rearrangement uses TRBV27 and TRBJ2-3; 14 nucleotides match TRBD2. The CDR3 extends over 17 amino acids. With V trimmed by 5 bases and J by 3 bases, 7 bases remained unmatched. The V gene's germline CDR1 is MNHEY and CDR2 SMNVEV (reference sequence). CDR3 region: CASSPTSGRARTDTQYF. CDR3 sequence (DNA): TGTGCCAGCAGTCCGACTAGCGGGAGGGCCCGGACAGATACGCAGTATTTT.

This rearrangement joins TRBV19 to TRBJ1-1; TRBD1 agrees at 8 bases. With 8 bases clipped from V and 5 bases from J, the junction kept 10 bases outside the gene matches. This CDR3 is 14 amino acids long. Per germline, CDR1 LNHDA and CDR2 SQIVND (reference sequence). The CDR3 here is CASLFTGGGTEAFF. CDR3 nucleotide sequence: TGTGCCAGTCTTTTTACAGGGGGTGGAACTGAAGCTTTCTTT.

The chain carries TRBV27 and TRBJ2-5; D is undetermined. The length of the CDR3 is 14 residues. V was cut by 2 bases and J by 1 base, with 8 bases left in between. Germline V gene data show CDR1 as MNHEY and CDR2 as SMNVEV (reference sequence). The CDR3 protein is CASSLRRFQETQYF. The CDR3 region has the DNA TGTGCCAGCAGTTTACGGCGGTTCCAAGAGACCCAGTACTTC.

The rearrangement uses TRBV7-2 and TRBJ2-2; 7 bases are a match to TRBD1. This CDR3 has 15 residues. Per germline, CDR1 SGHTA and CDR2 FQGNSA. V lost 5 bases, J lost 6 bases, and 9 bases stayed unmatched. CDR3: CASSIGTVDAGELFF. The CDR3 DNA reads as TGTGCCAGCAGCATCGGGACAGTTGACGCCGGGGAGCTGTTTTTT. Looking up the rest from reference TRBV7-2 and TRBJ2-2 gives the full variable domain: GAGVSQSPSNKVTEKGKDVELRCDPISGHTALYWYRQSLGQGLEFLIYFQGNSAPDKSGLPSDRFSAERTGGSVSTLTIQRTQQEDSAVYLCASSIGTVDAGELFFGEGSRLTVL.

This chain links TRBV24-1 with TRBJ2-1, with 9 bases fitting TRBD2. Germline CDR1 and CDR2: KGHDR and SFDVKD. J lost 3 bases, V lost 4 bases, and 3 bases had no gene match. The CDR3 loop spans 15 amino acids. The CDR3 DNA reads as TGTGCCACCAGTGAGGCGCGGGAGGGCTACAATGAGCAGTTCTTC. Its translation is CATSEAREGYNEQFF.

The chain has TRBV10-3 and TRBJ2-7, with 8 bases that match TRBD1. V lost 11 bases, J lost 0 bases, and 12 bases stayed unmatched. CDR1 and CDR2 from the germline V gene are ENHRY and SYGVKD. CDR3 length: 15 amino acids. For the CDR3, the DNA is TGTGCCGTTTCTCAGGGGGCCCCAAGCTCCTACGAGCAGTACTTC. As protein: CAVSQGAPSSYEQYF.